This record looks at one TCR beta chain sequence and its context. This clonotype has just a few counts. This receptor's antigen is unknown. Base qualities are not provided; no much larger clone lies one nucleotide away. These data belong to a study of CD8 T cells in ankylosing spondylitis (TCRdb year 2017). Notes on the research overall: The study profiled T cell receptor beta repertoires in healthy donors and ankylosing spondylitis patients to find disease-linked TCR variants. The whole study cohort included 108 healthy donors and about two dozen ankylosing spondylitis patients. Peripheral blood was sampled, and synovial fluid was additionally collected from ankylosing spondylitis patients. Results and caveats for the whole study, not just this receptor: The disease-linked clones were reported as significantly enriched in matched synovial fluid samples from ankylosing spondylitis patients. Some TCR beta motif variants had previously been reported in synovial fluid and blood of reactive arthritis patients, which suggested common disease-initiation mechanisms. A TCR beta motif made up of several highly homologous amino acid variants appeared to be characteristic of blood from ankylosing spondylitis patients. The disease-linked clones had a CD8+ phenotype and were found at relatively low frequencies in peripheral blood.

The sample was run on an Illumina HiSeq 2500. TCR beta libraries were prepared by quantitative 5'-RACE with molecular barcodes. Concerning the study's data processing: To identify disease-linked TCR variants, a new computational method was used, one built on a probabilistic model of VDJ rearrangement. TCRdb cleaned the public reads at Q25 with fastp, built clones with MiXCR and kept in-frame beta chains. CDR3 protein duplicates are merged, each entry listing the most common genes and DNA. These V and J calls are TCRdb output, not the study's own analysis. The sample data list 800,000 to 900,000 distinct CDR3 sequences, and approximately 10% of these were observed just once. The ten largest clones add up to roughly 0.51% of the sample. There are 13 amino acids in the CDR3, from cysteine to phenylalanine inclusive. Solely the CDR3 DNA is kept, with 39 bases framed from the first base. The V and J ends are trimmed by 3 bases and 4 bases, leaving 9 bases between them.

The sample consisted of blood, either unsorted or a sorted T cell fraction (not recorded which). The sequence links TRBV12-3 or TRBV12-4 to TRBJ1-1; the D gene cannot be named for sure. This TCR came from a male donor with ankylosing spondylitis. The DNA is TGTGCCAGCAGTTTTAGGTTTGTCACTGAAGCTTTCTTT. It translates as CASSFRFVTEAFF.